These 27 T cell receptor beta chains came from one sample sequenced in a study of neurological immune-mediated disorders. TCRdb used MiXCR to reprocess the 5' RACE reads, holding one entry per CDR3 protein. The table includes 50,000 to 80,000 distinct CDR3 sequences, nearly 3.5% detected once. Sequencing used PBMCs. The receptors shown here come from a man aged 40-55 years with multiple sclerosis.

This clonotype was seen ten or more times. The rearrangement links TRBV20-1 to TRBJ1-3, with 7 bases matching TRBD1. Trimming took 1 base from V and 5 from J; bases not matched to a gene: 5. The CDR3 length is 14 residues. Germline V gives CDR1 DFQATT, CDR2 SNEGSKA (reference sequence). The CDR3 sequence: CSARAEGARNTIYF. CDR3 in DNA: TGCAGTGCTAGAGCGGAGGGGGCTAGAAACACCATATATTTT.

This clonotype was counted many times. The V and J genes are TRBV5-1 and TRBJ1-2; D is possibly TRBD1 (5 bases). CDR3 size: 16 residues. Germline loops: CDR1 SGHRS, CDR2 YFSETQ. The V and J ends lost 0 bases and 3 bases respectively, with 15 bases between them. CDR3 loop: CASSLAGRVADYGYTF. The CDR3 region has the DNA TGCGCCAGCAGCTTGGCCGGCAGGGTAGCTGACTATGGCTACACCTTC.

This clonotype was detected many times. The CDR3 sequence is CASSGFTGVSEEQYF. The CDR3 DNA sequence: TGTGCCAGCAGCGGTTTTACAGGGGTCTCTGAAGAGCAGTACTTC. This sequence joins TRBV9 and TRBJ2-7; 7 bases map to TRBD1. This CDR3 has 15 residues. Germline trimming cut 3 bases from V and 7 bases from J; bases unmatched to any gene: 13. The germline V gene encodes CDR1 SGDLS and CDR2 YYNGEE.

This clonotype was counted many times. The chain uses TRBV5-1 and TRBJ2-1; TRBD2 is a possible D gene (5 bases). Trimming took 3 bases from V and 1 from J, leaving 11 bases between them. Germline lookup yields CDR1 SGHRS and CDR2 YFSETQ. This CDR3 spans 15 amino acids. CDR3 sequence reads: CASSSTPGSYNEQFF. Written as DNA, the CDR3 is TGCGCCAGCAGCTCTACCCCGGGGTCCTACAATGAGCAGTTCTTC.

This clonotype appeared many times. V gene TRBV7-8 combines with J gene TRBJ2-2; 7 positions agree with TRBD2. V lost 5 bases, J lost 7 bases, and 10 bases stayed unmatched. Germline assignment: CDR1 SGHVS and CDR2 FQNEAQ. The length of the CDR3 is 15 residues. CDR3 protein: CASSPQFASGGELFF. The CDR3 nucleotides read TGTGCCAGCAGCCCCCAGTTCGCTAGCGGCGGGGAGCTGTTTTTT.

This clonotype was detected many times. The chain carries TRBV5-1 and TRBJ2-7; TRBD1 is a possible D gene (6 bases). The CDR3 covers 13 residues. Trimming removed 1 base from V and 2 bases from J, with 7 bases in between. Germline assignment: CDR1 SGHRS and CDR2 YFSETQ. The CDR3 is CASSLNRAYEQYF. In DNA, the CDR3 is TGCGCCAGCAGCTTGAACAGGGCCTACGAGCAGTACTTC.

This clonotype was seen ten or more times. The J gene is TRBJ1-6, the V gene TRBV7-2; D is perhaps TRBD1 (5 bases). The CDR3 has 15 residues. V shed 1 base and J shed 8 bases, with 12 bases lying between them. Germline V lookup: CDR1 SGHTA, CDR2 FQGNSA. CDR3 nucleotide sequence: TGTGCCAGCAGCTTAGATTCAGGGAGGGATTCACCCCTCCACTTT. Its translation is CASSLDSGRDSPLHF. Supplemented by reference TRBV7-2 and TRBJ1-6, the full variable domain reads GAGVSQSPSNKVTEKGKDVELRCDPISGHTALYWYRQSLGQGLEFLIYFQGNSAPDKSGLPSDRFSAERTGGSVSTLTIQRTQQEDSAVYLCASSLDSGRDSPLHFGNGTRLTVT.

This clonotype has ten or more counts. The chain employs TRBV5-8 and TRBJ1-1, with D unclear. Germline V gene data show CDR1 as SGHTS and CDR2 as YDEGEE. This CDR3 has 15 residues. The V gene lost 3 bases and the J gene lost 0 bases, with 12 bases spanning the gap. The CDR3 DNA follows: TGTGCCAGCAGCTGGAGAGGAGGGATGAACACTGAAGCTTTCTTT. Translation gives CASSWRGGMNTEAFF. The whole variable domain, filled in from reference TRBV5-8 and TRBJ1-1, reads EAGVTQSPTHLIKTRGQQATLRCSPISGHTSVYWYQQALGLGLQFLLWYDEGEERNRGNFPPRFSGRQFPNYSSELNVNALELEDSALYLCASSWRGGMNTEAFFGQGTRLTVV.

This clonotype was recorded at least ten times. V usage is TRBV15 and J usage is TRBJ1-1; D gene ambiguous. The CDR3 has 13 amino acids. V lost 2 bases and J lost 1, with 5 bases in between. Germline V gene data show CDR1 as LNHNV and CDR2 as YYDKDF (reference sequence). CDR3 loop: CATSRPPNTEAFF. The CDR3 DNA is TGTGCCACCAGCAGACCCCCGAACACTGAAGCTTTCTTT.

The chain has TRBV20-1 and TRBJ2-1; D is possibly TRBD1 (6 bases). V lost 4 bases to trimming and J lost 2 bases, with 9 bases between them. The germline V gene encodes CDR1 DFQATT and CDR2 SNEGSKA (reference sequence). CDR3 length: 13 residues. The CDR3 DNA sequence: TGCAGTGCTAAGGGGGACCCCTACAATGAGCAGTTCTTC. Translated: CSAKGDPYNEQFF.

This clonotype showed up many times. This chain links TRBV27 with TRBJ2-7; possibly TRBD1 for D (6 bases). Trimming removed 6 bases at V and 0 bases at J, with 15 bases between. The CDR3 is 15 amino acids. CDR1 is MNHEY and CDR2 is SMNVEV in the germline V gene (reference sequence). CDR3 in amino acids: CASRHKGVGSYEQYF. In nucleotides, the CDR3 is TGTGCCAGCAGACATAAGGGGGTCGGCTCCTACGAGCAGTACTTC.

In this sample, this clonotype turned up a few times. A read error may account for a junction end that differs from germline. The chain is built from TRBV5-1 and TRBJ2-3; D unclear. Germline V CDR1 and CDR2: SGHRS, YFSETQ. The CDR3 is made up of 12 amino acids. The CDR3 DNA reads as TGCGACAGCAGTAAGGAGTCAGATACGCAGTATTTT. Translation: CDSSKESDTQYF.

This clonotype has ten or more counts. V and J are TRBV10-3 and TRBJ1-1, with D hard to call. The V end was cut by 11 bases, the J end by 1 base, with 14 bases between. The CDR3 sequence is 13 residues long. Germline values: CDR1 ENHRY, CDR2 SYGVKD. DNA for the CDR3: TGTGCCCAACGTGAGGGCGGGAACACTGAAGCTTTCTTT. The encoded protein is CAQREGGNTEAFF.

This clonotype was recorded many times. This sequence joins TRBV20-1 and TRBJ1-6; TRBD1 agrees at 7 bases. This CDR3 contains 16 residues. The germline gives CDR1 DFQATT, CDR2 SNEGSKA (reference sequence). With V trimmed by 1 base and J by 6 bases, 9 bases remained unmatched. The CDR3 DNA follows: TGCAGTGCTAGAGTCGGGGGACAGAGTCTTAATTCACCCCTCCACTTT. Protein product: CSARVGGQSLNSPLHF.

This clonotype was recorded many times. V is TRBV5-6 and J is TRBJ1-6; D is uncertain. The ends were cut back, 3 bases at V and 7 bases at J, with 11 bases in the middle. The germline gives CDR1 SGHDT, CDR2 YYEEEE. This CDR3 is 14 amino acids long. The CDR3 DNA follows: TGTGCCAGCAGCTCCCGGACTCCAAATTCACCCCTCCACTTT. Translating gives CASSSRTPNSPLHF.

This clonotype appeared many times. V is TRBV9 and J is TRBJ2-7; the match to TRBD2 covers 9 bases. There are 14 residues in the CDR3. Germline trimming cut 2 bases from V and 2 bases from J; bases unmatched to any gene: 2. CDR1 is SGDLS and CDR2 is YYNGEE in the germline V gene. The CDR3 here is CASSVSGGPYEQYF. The CDR3 DNA reads TGTGCCAGCAGCGTGAGCGGGGGGCCCTACGAGCAGTACTTC.

This clonotype was found many times. The rearrangement joins TRBV27 to TRBJ1-5; 7 nucleotides line up with TRBD1. This CDR3 is 17 amino acids long. Trimming at V came to 2 bases and at J to 0 bases, leaving 7 bases not matched to a gene. Germline V gives CDR1 MNHEY, CDR2 SMNVEV (reference sequence). CDR3 in amino acids: CASSLEPTGASNQPQHF. CDR3 nucleotides: TGTGCCAGCAGTTTAGAACCTACAGGGGCTAGCAATCAGCCCCAGCATTTT.

This clonotype was seen at least ten times. The DNA for the CDR3 is TGTGCCAGCAGTTTATCGAGATTAGGGAACGAGCAGTACTTC. Amino acids: CASSLSRLGNEQYF. V is TRBV27 and J is TRBJ2-7; D ambiguous. CDR1 is MNHEY and CDR2 is SMNVEV in the germline V gene (reference sequence). CDR3 length: 14 amino acids. V lost 0 bases and J 5 bases, leaving 11 bases between the germline ends.

This clonotype has at least ten counts. CDR3 sequence: CASSYGPGGNEQFF. The CDR3, as DNA: TGTGCCAGCAGCTACGGTCCTGGGGGGAATGAGCAGTTCTTC. The rearrangement links TRBV7-2 to TRBJ2-1, with D possibly matching TRBD2 (6 bases). Germline V CDR1 and CDR2: SGHTA, FQGNSA. Deletions cut 4 bases from V and 7 bases from J, with 14 bases between. CDR3 length: 14 amino acids. Complete variable domain (other parts from reference TRBV7-2 and TRBJ2-1): GAGVSQSPSNKVTEKGKDVELRCDPISGHTALYWYRQSLGQGLEFLIYFQGNSAPDKSGLPSDRFSAERTGGSVSTLTIQRTQQEDSAVYLCASSYGPGGNEQFFGPGTRLTVL.

This clonotype was seen ten or more times. The chain recombines TRBV5-1 with TRBJ2-3; unclear D gene. V was trimmed by 0 bases and J by 0 bases, leaving 11 bases between them. The CDR3 extends over 16 amino acids. Germline-derived CDR1 and CDR2 are SGHRS and YFSETQ. CDR3 nucleotides: TGCGCCAGCAGCTTGGCGTTGCGGCCTAGCACAGATACGCAGTATTTT. Translating it yields CASSLALRPSTDTQYF.

This clonotype showed up many times. V gene TRBV4-1 combines with J gene TRBJ1-1; D is perhaps TRBD1 (5 bases). CDR1 and CDR2 (germline): MGHRA, YSYEKL. This CDR3 contains 14 residues. Trimming cost V 8 bases and J 6 bases, with 19 bases left between them. The CDR3 DNA sequence: TGCGCCAGCCACGACTGGGGGGTAAACTCTGAAGCTTTCTTT. This translates into CASHDWGVNSEAFF.

In regard to this clonotype: This sequence may be a read error, since a much larger clone differs from it by one base. The rearrangement joins TRBV29-1 to TRBJ1-5; TRBD1 is a possible D gene (5 bases). The CDR3 has 13 amino acids. Germline CDR1 is SQVTM and CDR2 is ANQGSEA. This chain's CDR3 is CSVVEGSGQHQHF. The CDR3, as DNA: TGCAGCGTCGTCGAGGGGTCCGGTCAGCACCAGCATTTT.

This clonotype was found many times. The V and J genes are TRBV7-2 and TRBJ1-2; 7 bases line up with TRBD1. The ends lost 5 bases at V and 4 bases at J; junction bases unmatched: 7. Germline CDR1 reads SGHTA; CDR2 reads FQGNSA. The CDR3 consists of 14 residues. The CDR3 coding sequence is TGTGCCAGCAGCCCCAAGACAGGGACCTATGGCTACACCTTC. This gives the protein CASSPKTGTYGYTF.

This clonotype has ten or more counts. The genes are TRBV15 and TRBJ2-6, with 7 bases that match TRBD2. Losses at the gene ends were 1 base for V and 0 bases for J; bases not matched to a gene: 3. The germline CDR1 and CDR2 sequences are LNHNV and YYDKDF (reference sequence). CDR3 length equals 17 residues. The DNA of the CDR3 is TGTGCCACCAGCAGAGGAGGGGAGGGCTCTGGGGCCAACGTCCTGACTTTC. Protein: CATSRGGEGSGANVLTF.

This clonotype was seen ten or more times. The chain couples TRBV10-3 to TRBJ1-1; 7 positions agree with TRBD1. V shed 9 bases and J 0 bases; nucleotides not matched to a gene: 4. The CDR3 spans 13 residues. CDR1 is ENHRY, CDR2 SYGVKD, per germline. The CDR3 nucleotides are TGTGCCATAGGGGACAGTTTGAACACTGAAGCTTTCTTT. Its translation is CAIGDSLNTEAFF.

Many counts were recorded for this clonotype. This chain connects TRBV5-4 to TRBJ1-2; D unresolved. Looked up from germline, CDR1 is SGHNT and CDR2 is YYREEE (reference sequence). This CDR3 is built from 14 residues. The V and J ends lost 5 bases and 6 bases respectively, with 17 bases between them. CDR3 sequence (DNA): TGTGCCAGCAGACTTCCAGAGTCATTTGATGGCTACACCTTC. Its protein is CASRLPESFDGYTF.

In this sample, this clonotype turned up many times. The chain recombines TRBV20-1 with TRBJ2-7, with D perhaps matching TRBD1 (5 bases). The CDR3 is made up of 15 amino acids. CDR1 is DFQATT and CDR2 is SNEGSKA in the germline V gene (reference sequence). V was pared by 0 bases and J by 4 bases, with 16 bases between. The CDR3 nucleotides read TGCAGTGCTAGAGAACCGAGACAGATTACGTACGAGCAGTACTTC. Residues: CSAREPRQITYEQYF.